This TCR beta chain is drawn from a study of technical replicates of blood from several donors. Sequenced by immunoSEQ multiplex PCR; TCRdb stores in-frame clones only, minus some. The table has 45,000 to 60,000 clones, about 86% seen once; the top ten hold 5.6%. This clone was seen more than once but under ten times. Germline values: CDR1 MNHEY, CDR2 SMNVEV (reference sequence). This CDR3 comprises 14 residues. The receptor was derived from a human donor in good health. Some clones in this sample may be carry-over from other donors' samples. The sample comprised PBMCs. The chain uses TRBV27 and TRBJ1-3; D remains ambiguous. CDR3: CGRGLVHSGNTIYF. The CDR3 region has the DNA TGTGGAAGAGGGTTGGTACACTCTGGAAACACCATATATTTT.